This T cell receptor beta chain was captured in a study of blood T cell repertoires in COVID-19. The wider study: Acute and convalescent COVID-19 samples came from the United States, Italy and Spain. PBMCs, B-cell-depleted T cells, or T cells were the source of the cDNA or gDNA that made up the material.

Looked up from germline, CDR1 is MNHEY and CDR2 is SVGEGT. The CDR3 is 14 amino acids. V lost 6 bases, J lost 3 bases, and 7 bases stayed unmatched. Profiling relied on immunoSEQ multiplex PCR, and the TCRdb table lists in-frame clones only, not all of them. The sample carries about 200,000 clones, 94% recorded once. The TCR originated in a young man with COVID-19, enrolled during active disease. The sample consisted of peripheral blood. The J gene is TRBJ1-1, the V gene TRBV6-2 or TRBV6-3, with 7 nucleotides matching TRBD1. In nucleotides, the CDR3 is TGTGCCAGCAGCCTACAGGGGATGGACACTGAAGCTTTCTTT. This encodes CASSLQGMDTEAFF.